The 32 T cell receptor beta chains below all came from one sample that was sequenced in a study of Tregs in tolerant kidney transplant recipients. The assay was immunoSEQ multiplex PCR, and TCRdb's table has in-frame clones only and misses some. The data show roughly 66,000 clones, roughly 92% seen once. Sample: CD8+ T cells from blood, taken before the transplant. These receptors originate from a human donor who received a combined kidney and bone marrow transplant.

Here the CDR3 DNA reads TGTGCCAGCAGCCAACCCTCGGGCCTAGGGGGCGAGCAGTACTTC. Translation gives CASSQPSGLGGEQYF. The rearrangement uses TRBV9 and TRBJ2-7; weak D call: TRBD1 (6 bases). Trimming removed 4 bases at V and 6 bases at J, with 20 bases between. The germline V gene encodes CDR1 SGDLS and CDR2 YYNGEE. The CDR3 totals 15 residues.

The chain recombines TRBV29-1 with TRBJ2-7, with 8 bases that match TRBD1. With V trimmed by 7 bases and J by 3 bases, 8 bases remained unmatched. The V gene's germline CDR1 is SQVTM and CDR2 ANQGSEA. The CDR3 has 13 residues. The CDR3 region has the DNA TGCAGCGCACGGACAGGGAGCGACTACGAGCAGTACTTC. This translates into CSARTGSDYEQYF.

The chain recombines TRBV28 with TRBJ1-1, with D possibly being TRBD1 (6 bases). V dropped 7 bases and J dropped 0 bases, with 9 bases sitting between them. The V gene's germline CDR1 is MDHEN and CDR2 SYDVKM. This CDR3 is built from 13 residues. The CDR3 loop is CASTRTVNTEAFF. The CDR3 bases are TGTGCCAGCACTCGGACAGTGAACACTGAAGCTTTCTTT.

The rearrangement uses TRBV4-2 and TRBJ1-1; 7 bases match TRBD1. The CDR3 loop spans 14 amino acids. CDR1 is LGHNA and CDR2 is YNFKEQ in the germline V gene. Trimming took 5 bases from V and 4 from J; bases not matched to a gene: 7. This chain's CDR3 is CASSWGQSTTEAFF. The CDR3 DNA sequence: TGTGCCAGCAGCTGGGGACAGAGTACCACTGAAGCTTTCTTT.

The gene calls are TRBV19 and TRBJ2-2; 11 bases agree with TRBD2. The germline V gene encodes CDR1 LNHDA and CDR2 SQIVND (reference sequence). This CDR3 region has 14 residues. J gave up 5 bases and V 9 bases, and 5 bases lay outside the gene matches. CDR3 sequence (DNA): TGTGCCAGCCATAGCGGGGGGGGAACCGGGGAGCTGTTTTTT. Translation: CASHSGGGTGELFF.

This sequence joins TRBV2 and TRBJ2-3, with D maybe TRBD2 (5 bases). This CDR3 region has 16 residues. V was cut by 7 bases and J by 2 bases, with 19 bases left in between. The germline V gene has CDR1 SNHLY and CDR2 FYNNEI. CDR3 region: CASKGPRGIDTDTQYF. The CDR3, as DNA: TGTGCCAGCAAAGGTCCCCGGGGAATCGACACAGATACGCAGTATTTT.

This chain links TRBV14 with TRBJ1-2; D perhaps matches TRBD1 (5 bases). CDR1 SGHDN and CDR2 FVKESK come from the germline V gene. V was clipped by 1 base and J by 7 bases, with 7 bases between them. The CDR3 extends over 12 amino acids. CDR3 sequence reads: CASSQGGAGYTF. CDR3 coding DNA: TGTGCCAGCAGCCAAGGCGGGGCTGGCTACACCTTC.

The rearrangement joins TRBV11-3 to TRBJ2-5, with TRBD1 as a possible D gene (6 bases). V was shortened by 5 bases and J by 0 bases, with 10 bases between the two germline ends. The CDR3 loop spans 14 amino acids. Germline CDR1 is SGHNT and CDR2 is YENEEA. The CDR3 bases are TGTGCCAGCAGCCATGACAGGTACCAAGAGACCCAGTACTTC. It is translated as CASSHDRYQETQYF. Variable domain in full (rest from reference TRBV11-3 and TRBJ2-5): EAGVVQSPRYKIIEKKQPVAFWCNPISGHNTLYWYLQNLGQGPELLIRYENEEAVDDSQLPKDRFSAERLKGVDSTLKIQPAELGDSAVYLCASSHDRYQETQYFGPGTRLLVL.

The chain links TRBV4-3 to TRBJ2-1; possibly TRBD2 for D (5 bases). V was clipped by 5 bases and J by 8 bases, with 22 bases between them. Germline values: CDR1 LGHNA, CDR2 YSLEER. The CDR3 covers 16 residues. The CDR3 protein is CASSYKIRAGRDEQFF. The CDR3 DNA sequence: TGCGCCAGCAGCTACAAGATTAGGGCGGGCCGGGATGAGCAGTTCTTC.

The chain's CDR3 is CASSQGWTGVLNTEAFF. The CDR3 region has the DNA TGCGCCAGCAGCCAAGGGTGGACAGGGGTATTGAACACTGAAGCTTTCTTT. V and J are TRBV4-3 and TRBJ1-1, with 9 bases identical to TRBD1. CDR1 and CDR2 from the germline V gene are LGHNA and YSLEER. V shed 1 base and J 0 bases; nucleotides not matched to a gene: 6. The CDR3 sequence is 17 residues long.

The V call is TRBV28, the J call TRBJ2-7; D is possibly TRBD2 (6 bases). The CDR3 has 15 residues. V was clipped by 6 bases and J by 0 bases, with 15 bases between them. The germline gives CDR1 MDHEN, CDR2 SYDVKM. The CDR3 nucleotides read TGTGCCAGCAGCTATGGGACTTCAAGCTCCTACGAGCAGTACTTC. Translating gives CASSYGTSSSYEQYF.

The chain has TRBV4-2 and TRBJ2-7; D is unresolved. The CDR3 is 15 amino acids. From germline, CDR1 is LGHNA and CDR2 YNFKEQ. V lost 0 bases to trimming and J lost 0 bases, with 9 bases between them. CDR3 in DNA: TGTGCCAGCAGCCAAGATGAACGCGACTCCTACGAGCAGTACTTC. Protein: CASSQDERDSYEQYF.

V and J are TRBV11-2 and TRBJ2-7, with 8 bases matching TRBD2. The germline V gene has CDR1 SGHAT and CDR2 FQNNGV. The CDR3 is 15 residues long. The junction had 10 bases not matched to a gene; V was cut back by 6 bases and J by 3 bases. The CDR3 sequence is CASSYSGGGDYEQYF. CDR3 nucleotides: TGTGCCAGCAGTTACAGCGGGGGAGGAGACTACGAGCAGTACTTC.

The CDR3 coding sequence is TGTGCCAGCACCTTCGGAGTCACCTACAATGAGCAGTTCTTC. Translation: CASTFGVTYNEQFF. J is TRBJ2-1 and V is TRBV7-9, with D hard to call. The CDR3 sequence is 14 residues long. Trimming cost V 7 bases and J 2 bases, with 12 bases left between them. Germline loops: CDR1 SEHNR, CDR2 FQNEAQ (reference sequence).

The chain employs TRBV18 and TRBJ1-1; TRBD1 is a possible D gene (5 bases). Germline values: CDR1 KGHSH, CDR2 LQKENI. This CDR3 is 16 amino acids long. Trimming took 1 base from V and 1 from J, leaving 13 bases between them. The CDR3 DNA sequence: TGTGCCAGCTCACCACTTGACAGTATTACGAACACTGAAGCTTTCTTT. Its protein is CASSPLDSITNTEAFF.

The chain carries TRBV28 and TRBJ1-1; D gene ambiguous. V was cut by 2 bases and J by 3 bases, with 7 bases left in between. The CDR3 totals 13 residues. The V gene's germline CDR1 is MDHEN and CDR2 SYDVKM. Here the CDR3 reads CASSLGRYTEAFF. The CDR3 bases are TGTGCCAGCAGTTTAGGCAGGTACACTGAAGCTTTCTTT.

This clone was found a few times. V and J are TRBV7-9 and TRBJ1-4, with a tentative D call TRBD1 (6 bases). Germline CDR1 and CDR2: SEHNR and FQNEAQ (reference sequence). V shed 3 bases and J shed 0 bases, with 17 bases lying between them. This CDR3 has 18 amino acids. CDR3 protein: CASSLGRGAGATNEKLFF. The CDR3 nucleotides are TGTGCCAGCAGCTTGGGCCGGGGGGCTGGAGCAACTAATGAAAAACTGTTTTTT.

The chain is built from TRBV28 and TRBJ1-2; D is possibly TRBD1 (5 bases). The germline V and J ends were trimmed by 6 bases and 8 bases, with 16 bases remaining between them. Germline CDR1 reads MDHEN; CDR2 reads SYDVKM. The CDR3 totals 13 residues. The CDR3 DNA follows: TGTGCCAGCAGCCCCACAGGTTCCTTCGGCTACACCTTC. This codes for CASSPTGSFGYTF.

The chain employs TRBV4-1 and TRBJ2-7; tentatively, D is TRBD1 (6 bases). CDR1 MGHRA and CDR2 YSYEKL come from the germline V gene. The V and J ends lost 1 base and 4 bases respectively, with 8 bases between them. There are 13 residues in the CDR3. CDR3 sequence: CASSQGDRYEQYF. CDR3 nucleotides: TGCGCCAGCAGCCAAGGCGACAGGTACGAGCAGTACTTC.

In its sample, this clone was seen once. V is TRBV30 and J is TRBJ1-1; D gene uncertain. Germline V gene lookup returns CDR1 GTSNPN and CDR2 SVGIG (reference sequence). V shed 2 bases and J shed 6 bases, with 19 bases lying between them. The CDR3 sequence is 15 residues long. The CDR3 loop is CAWSKIREGLPEAFF. The CDR3 nucleotides are TGTGCCTGGAGTAAAATCAGAGAGGGTCTACCTGAAGCTTTCTTT.

The chain uses TRBV4-2 and TRBJ2-3; tentative D call: TRBD2 (5 bases). The CDR3 is made up of 17 amino acids. CDR1 and CDR2 from the germline V gene are LGHNA and YNFKEQ. The V end was cut by 7 bases, the J end by 3 bases, with 23 bases between. CDR3 coding DNA: TGTGCCAGCACCAAAGGGCTCGGGGTTGCTTTAACAGATACGCAGTATTTT. Amino acids: CASTKGLGVALTDTQYF.

V gene TRBV4-3 combines with J gene TRBJ2-1, with D possibly TRBD2 on 5 matching bases. The germline V gene has CDR1 LGHNA and CDR2 YSLEER. Trimming pared 1 base from V and 8 bases from J, leaving 6 bases between. This CDR3 is 12 amino acids long. This CDR3 is CASSQVGDEQFF. The DNA for the CDR3 is TGCGCCAGCAGCCAAGTGGGAGATGAGCAGTTCTTC.

In its sample, this clone was seen a few times. The chain is built from TRBV6-5 and TRBJ2-7, with D tentatively TRBD2 (5 bases). There are 12 residues in the CDR3. Trimming removed 5 bases from V and 3 bases from J, with 8 bases in between. Germline V gene lookup returns CDR1 MNHEY and CDR2 SVGAGI. Written as DNA, the CDR3 is TGTGCCAGCAGTGAAGGGAGCTACGAGCAGTACTTC. Its protein is CASSEGSYEQYF.

This chain joins TRBV6-1 and TRBJ1-3, with no clear D. Looked up from germline, CDR1 is MNHNS and CDR2 is SASEGT. V was clipped by 7 bases and J by 0 bases, with 13 bases between them. The CDR3 runs to 15 residues. The CDR3 is CASTERDYSGNTIYF. CDR3 in DNA: TGTGCCAGCACCGAACGGGATTACTCTGGAAACACCATATATTTT.

This sequence joins TRBV6-5 and TRBJ2-2; no clear D. This CDR3 is 13 amino acids long. V was pared by 6 bases and J by 0 bases, with 5 bases between. The germline gives CDR1 MNHEY, CDR2 SVGAGI. The CDR3 here is CASRGPNTGELFF. The DNA for the CDR3 is TGTGCCAGCAGGGGCCCGAACACCGGGGAGCTGTTTTTT.

This clone was found a few times. The J gene is TRBJ1-3, the V gene TRBV28; the D is unclear. The V end lost 3 bases, the J end lost 0 bases, and 9 bases lay between the germline ends. The germline V gene encodes CDR1 MDHEN and CDR2 SYDVKM. This CDR3 contains 15 residues. Written as DNA, the CDR3 is TGTGCCAGCAGTTTTTTTGCGAGCTCTGGAAACACCATATATTTT. This sequence encodes CASSFFASSGNTIYF.

The chain employs TRBV7-7 and TRBJ2-5, with 10 bases lining up with TRBD1. The length of the CDR3 is 17 residues. With 2 bases clipped from V and 7 bases from J, the junction kept 13 bases outside the gene matches. Looked up from germline, CDR1 is SSHAT and CDR2 is FNYEAQ (reference sequence). CDR3: CASSLSKTGGMIATQYF. CDR3 in DNA: TGTGCCAGCAGCTTAAGCAAGACAGGGGGCATGATAGCGACCCAGTACTTC.

This chain links TRBV13 with TRBJ2-3, with 10 nucleotides matching TRBD1. The CDR3 loop spans 14 amino acids. Germline CDR1 is PRHDT and CDR2 is FYEKMQ (reference sequence). V lost 3 bases, J lost 5 bases, and 2 bases stayed unmatched. In DNA form, the CDR3 reads TGTGCCAGCAGCTTGGGACAGGGGAAAGATACGCAGTATTTT. The encoded protein is CASSLGQGKDTQYF.

As for this clone: Other nucleotide sequences from this sample produce the same CDR3. The V and J genes are TRBV19 and TRBJ2-7; D may be TRBD1 (5 bases). The V gene's germline CDR1 is LNHDA and CDR2 SQIVND (reference sequence). Trimming stripped 3 bases from V and 4 bases from J, with 16 bases between. The CDR3 covers 15 residues. The CDR3 bases are TGTGCCAGTAGTATCGGCACAGGCCTCGGGTACGAGCAGTACTTC. Amino acid sequence: CASSIGTGLGYEQYF. Using reference TRBV19 and TRBJ2-7 for the parts outside the CDR3, the full variable domain is DGGITQSPKYLFRKEGQNVTLSCEQNLNHDAMYWYRQDPGQGLRLIYYSQIVNDFQKGDIAEGYSVSREKKESFPLTVTSAQKNPTAFYLCASSIGTGLGYEQYFGPGTRLTVT.

The chain joins TRBV2 to TRBJ1-2; the match to TRBD1 covers 7 bases. With V trimmed by 3 bases and J by 5 bases, 9 bases remained unmatched. The CDR3 runs 15 residues. Per germline, CDR1 SNHLY and CDR2 FYNNEI. The CDR3 here is CASSETTGSSYGYTF. CDR3 in DNA: TGTGCCAGCAGTGAGACGACAGGGAGCAGTTATGGCTACACCTTC.

The CDR3 reads CASSLGTDTEKLFF. For the CDR3, the DNA is TGTGCCAGCAGCTTAGGGACAGACACTGAAAAACTGTTTTTT. The chain couples TRBV7-9 to TRBJ1-4, with D tentatively TRBD1 (6 bases). Trimming took 1 base from V and 7 from J, leaving 10 bases between them. This CDR3 is 14 amino acids long. The germline gives CDR1 SEHNR, CDR2 FQNEAQ (reference sequence).

This chain links TRBV19 with TRBJ2-1; D ambiguous. In germline, CDR1 is LNHDA, CDR2 SQIVND (reference sequence). There are 17 residues in the CDR3. Trimming removed 2 bases at V and 0 bases at J, with 14 bases between. The CDR3: CASSIYSGGLSYNEQFF. The CDR3 bases are TGTGCCAGTAGTATATATTCCGGTGGTCTCTCCTACAATGAGCAGTTCTTC.